Presented here are 20 T cell receptor beta chains from one specimen sequenced in a study of blood T cell repertoires in COVID-19. Profiled with immunoSEQ multiplex PCR; TCRdb holds only in-frame clones, not every one. This table has approximately 170,000 clones, 88% appearing once. Sequenced material: peripheral blood. Receptor source: a man between 60 and 75 years old with acute or convalescent COVID-19.

This chain joins TRBV7-2 and TRBJ1-1; the D gene is possibly TRBD1 (5 bases). CDR3 size: 15 residues. Between the trimmed V and J ends, which lost 5 bases and 1 base, there was a span of 14 bases. The V gene's germline CDR1 is SGHTA and CDR2 FQGNSA. In nucleotides, the CDR3 is TGTGCCAGCAGCCCCCGACAGATTTCGAACACTGAAGCTTTCTTT. Residues: CASSPRQISNTEAFF.

The rearrangement uses TRBV7-9 and TRBJ1-3; D call uncertain. Trimming pared 3 bases from V and 0 bases from J, leaving 12 bases between. Germline loops: CDR1 SEHNR, CDR2 FQNEAQ (reference sequence). The CDR3 length is 16 residues. For the CDR3, the DNA is TGTGCCAGCAGCTTTTTCCGAACGAGCTCTGGAAACACCATATATTTT. Amino acids: CASSFFRTSSGNTIYF. Supplemented by reference TRBV7-9 and TRBJ1-3, the full variable domain reads DTGVSQNPRHKITKRGQNVTFRCDPISEHNRLYWYRQTLGQGPEFLTYFQNEAQLEKSRLLSDRFSAERPKGSFSTLEIQRTEQGDSAMYLCASSFFRTSSGNTIYFGEGSWLTVV.

A few counts support this clone. The gene calls are TRBV18 and TRBJ2-3; D is unclear. V lost 1 base and J lost 0, with 5 bases in between. The CDR3 is 14 amino acids. Germline V gives CDR1 KGHSH, CDR2 LQKENI. For the CDR3, the DNA is TGTGCCAGCTCACCACACGGGAGCACAGATACGCAGTATTTT. Translating gives CASSPHGSTDTQYF. The full variable domain, rest sourced from reference TRBV18 and TRBJ2-3, is NAGVMQNPRHLVRRRGQEARLRCSPMKGHSHVYWYRQLPEEGLKFMVYLQKENIIDESGMPKERFSAEFPKEGPSILRIQQVVRGDSAAYFCASSPHGSTDTQYFGPGTRLTVL.

This clone was found once. The rearrangement joins TRBV4-1 to TRBJ1-2, with 10 bases aligning to TRBD1. The germline V gene has CDR1 MGHRA and CDR2 YSYEKL. The CDR3 has 16 residues. V lost 0 bases and J lost 8; bases outside the gene matches: 9. This CDR3 is CASSQDRSGTGVGYTF. In nucleotides, the CDR3 is TGCGCCAGCAGCCAAGATCGGAGCGGGACAGGGGTCGGCTACACCTTC.

This rearrangement joins TRBV27 to TRBJ2-1, with 8 nucleotides matching TRBD1. The J segment lost 6 bases and the V segment lost 5 bases, leaving 9 bases of the junction unmatched. From germline, CDR1 is MNHEY and CDR2 SMNVEV (reference sequence). The CDR3 contains 15 residues. The CDR3 DNA reads as TGTGCCAGCAGTACGGACAGGGCTTTAGGCAATGAGCAGTTCTTC. The encoded protein is CASSTDRALGNEQFF.

This clone was seen a single time. The chain links TRBV7-2 to TRBJ2-7; 8 bases line up with TRBD1. J was trimmed by 0 bases and V by 3 bases; bases with no gene match: 7. The CDR3 has 16 amino acids. Germline CDR1 is SGHTA and CDR2 is FQGNSA. The CDR3 loop is CASSLNRGLASYEQYF. The CDR3 region has the DNA TGTGCCAGCAGCTTGAACAGGGGGTTGGCCTCCTACGAGCAGTACTTC.

The J gene is TRBJ1-2, the V gene TRBV7-3, with a weak D call TRBD1 (6 bases). There are 14 residues in the CDR3. CDR1 is SGHTA, CDR2 FQGTGA, per germline. V gave up 4 bases and J gave up 0 bases, with 9 bases separating them. CDR3 loop: CASSWTDPNYGYTF. In DNA form, the CDR3 reads TGTGCCAGCAGCTGGACAGACCCTAACTATGGCTACACCTTC.

The chain links TRBV19 to TRBJ2-1, with TRBD2 matching 13 bases. V shed 6 bases and J 8 bases; nucleotides not matched to a gene: 7. Germline lookup yields CDR1 LNHDA and CDR2 SQIVND (reference sequence). This CDR3 has 15 amino acids. The CDR3 region is CASSRTSGGRYEQFF. CDR3 bases: TGTGCCAGTAGCAGGACTAGCGGGGGTAGGTATGAGCAGTTCTTC.

The chain carries TRBV7-3 and TRBJ2-2, with TRBD2 matching over 12 bases. CDR1 is SGHTA, CDR2 FQGTGA, per germline. CDR3 length equals 16 residues. V gave up 5 bases and J gave up 6 bases; unmatched junction bases: 7. The CDR3 protein is CASSAASGGAPGELFF. CDR3 DNA: TGTGCCAGCAGCGCCGCTAGCGGGGGGGCCCCCGGGGAGCTGTTTTTT. The full variable domain, rest sourced from reference TRBV7-3 and TRBJ2-2, is GAGVSQTPSNKVTEKGKYVELRCDPISGHTALYWYRQSLGQGPEFLIYFQGTGAADDSGLPNDRFFAVRPEGSVSTLKIQRTERGDSAVYLCASSAASGGAPGELFFGEGSRLTVL.

V usage is TRBV6-5 and J usage is TRBJ1-5, with D hard to call. The germline gives CDR1 MNHEY, CDR2 SVGAGI. V was shortened by 11 bases and J by 2 bases, with 19 bases between the two germline ends. The CDR3 loop spans 15 amino acids. CDR3 DNA sequence: TGTGCCGTACGAGGTGCGGGAACGGGCAATCAGCCCCAGCATTTT. It yields the protein CAVRGAGTGNQPQHF.

The chain recombines TRBV4-3 with TRBJ1-3; TRBD1 might be the D (6 bases). CDR3 length equals 16 residues. Germline V lookup: CDR1 LGHNA, CDR2 YSLEER. The V end was cut by 4 bases, the J end by 0 bases, with 13 bases between. In nucleotides, the CDR3 is TGCGCCAGCAGCCCCACGACAGGTATCTCTGGAAACACCATATATTTT. It yields the protein CASSPTTGISGNTIYF.

The chain has TRBV6-5 and TRBJ2-7; 10 bases agree with TRBD2. Germline lookup yields CDR1 MNHEY and CDR2 SVGAGI. The CDR3 length is 15 residues. With 6 bases clipped from V and 1 base from J, the junction kept 6 bases outside the gene matches. The CDR3 nucleotides are TGTGCCAGCAGCACGACTAGCGGGCCGTCCTACGAGCAGTACTTC. It codes for CASSTTSGPSYEQYF.

The chain uses TRBV2 and TRBJ1-1; no firm D call. V lost 4 bases and J 6 bases, leaving 12 bases between the germline ends. The V gene's germline CDR1 is SNHLY and CDR2 FYNNEI. This CDR3 contains 13 residues. CDR3 nucleotides: TGTGCCAGCAGTGGGACCTCGAGGGCTGAAGCTTTCTTT. Its translation: CASSGTSRAEAFF.

The gene calls are TRBV2 and TRBJ1-4; perhaps TRBD1 as D (5 bases). This CDR3 region has 15 residues. From germline, CDR1 is SNHLY and CDR2 FYNNEI. V lost 0 bases to trimming and J lost 7 bases, with 12 bases between them. For the CDR3, the DNA is TGTGCCAGCAGTGAAGCTGCGGGGCGCGGTGAAAAACTGTTTTTT. Amino acid sequence: CASSEAAGRGEKLFF. The whole variable domain, remainder taken from reference TRBV2 and TRBJ1-4, is EPEVTQTPSHQVTQMGQEVILRCVPISNHLYFYWYRQILGQKVEFLVSFYNNEISEKSEIFDDQFSVERPDGSNFTLKIRSTKLEDSAMYFCASSEAAGRGEKLFFGSGTQLSVL.

The chain joins TRBV5-1 to TRBJ1-2; 7 bases line up with TRBD1. In germline, CDR1 is SGHRS, CDR2 YFSETQ. Germline trimming cut 3 bases from V and 0 bases from J; bases unmatched to any gene: 2. CDR3 length: 14 residues. This chain's CDR3 is CASSSGTANYGYTF. CDR3 DNA sequence: TGCGCCAGCAGCTCTGGGACAGCTAACTATGGCTACACCTTC.

This chain joins TRBV5-6 and TRBJ1-1, with a possible D match to TRBD1 (6 bases). The CDR3 extends over 16 amino acids. V lost 2 bases and J lost 0, with 14 bases in between. Germline V gives CDR1 SGHDT, CDR2 YYEEEE. The CDR3 is CASSFRTVLLNTEAFF. For the CDR3, the DNA is TGTGCCAGCAGCTTCCGGACAGTGCTGCTGAACACTGAAGCTTTCTTT.

The chain recombines TRBV5-1 with TRBJ1-4; unclear D gene. Germline V gene sequence: CDR1 SGHRS, CDR2 YFSETQ. Trimming took 1 base from V and 7 from J, leaving 14 bases between them. There are 15 residues in the CDR3. CDR3: CASSLIPGEGEKLFF. DNA for the CDR3: TGCGCCAGCAGCTTGATACCCGGAGAAGGTGAAAAACTGTTTTTT.

This chain connects TRBV3-1 (or the pseudogene TRBV3-2) to TRBJ1-2; 7 nucleotides match TRBD1. V dropped 4 bases and J dropped 1; count of bases not matched to a gene: 9. The CDR3 has 16 residues. Germline V gene data show CDR1 as LGHDT and CDR2 as YNNKEL (reference sequence). The DNA for the CDR3 is TGTGCCAGCAGCCCCGGGGACAGACGATATAACTATGGCTACACCTTC. The encoded protein is CASSPGDRRYNYGYTF.

J is TRBJ1-2 and V is TRBV5-5; 8 positions match TRBD1. The CDR3 has 16 amino acids. V shed 0 bases and J 4 bases; nucleotides not matched to a gene: 8. In germline, CDR1 is SGHKS, CDR2 YYEKEE (reference sequence). The CDR3 DNA follows: TGTGCCAGCAGCTTGGATTCCAGGGGGCGCGCCTATGGCTACACCTTC. Translation: CASSLDSRGRAYGYTF.

This clone has a count of ten or more. The V call is TRBV6-1, the J call TRBJ2-3; unclear D gene. The germline CDR1 and CDR2 sequences are MNHNS and SASEGT. The germline V and J ends were trimmed by 0 bases and 10 bases, with 11 bases remaining between them. This CDR3 spans 13 amino acids. The CDR3 here is CASSEAPRLAQYF. In nucleotides, the CDR3 is TGTGCCAGCAGTGAAGCTCCCAGACTGGCGCAGTATTTT.